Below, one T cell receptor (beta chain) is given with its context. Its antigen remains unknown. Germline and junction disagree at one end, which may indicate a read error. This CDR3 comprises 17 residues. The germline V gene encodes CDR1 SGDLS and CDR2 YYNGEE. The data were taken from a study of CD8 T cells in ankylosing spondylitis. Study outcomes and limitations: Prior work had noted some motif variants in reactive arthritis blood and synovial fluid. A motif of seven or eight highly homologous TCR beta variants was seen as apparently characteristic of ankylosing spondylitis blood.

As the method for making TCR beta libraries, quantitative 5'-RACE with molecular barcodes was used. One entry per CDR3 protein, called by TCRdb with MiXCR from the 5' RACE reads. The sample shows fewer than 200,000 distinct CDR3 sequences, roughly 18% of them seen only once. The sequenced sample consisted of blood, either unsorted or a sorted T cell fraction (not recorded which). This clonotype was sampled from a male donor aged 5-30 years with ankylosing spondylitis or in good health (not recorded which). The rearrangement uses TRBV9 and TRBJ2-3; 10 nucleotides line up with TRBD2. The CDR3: CATSVARTSGGTDTQYF. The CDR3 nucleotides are TGTGCCACCAGCGTAGCTCGCACTAGCGGGGGCACAGATACGCAGTATTTT.